These 6 T cell receptor beta chains came from one sample sequenced in a study of T cells in women clearing cervical HPV infection. Profiling relied on immunoSEQ multiplex PCR, and the TCRdb table lists in-frame clones only, not all of them. Recorded here are approximately 18,000 clones; the top ten clones represent 15% to 20%. Sequencing was carried out using blood buffy coat. The receptors stem from a woman between 18 and 69 years old with a cervical HPV16 infection that either progressed to CIN3+ or cleared (not recorded which).

A word on this clone: Read sequence stops 3 residues before the CDR3 end, and the germline J gene provides the missing end. The V and J genes are TRBV5-1 and TRBJ1-1; 8 bases match TRBD1. The CDR3 totals 15 residues. Looked up from germline, CDR1 is SGHRS and CDR2 is YFSETQ. V shed 0 bases and J 7 bases; nucleotides not matched to a gene: 8. Here the CDR3 reads CASSLGAQTGVEAFF. The part of the CDR3 DNA that was read is TGCGCCAGCAGCTTGGGGGCCCAGACAGGGGTTGAA.

Regarding this clone: From the germline J gene comes the end of the CDR3, since the read stops 3 residues before it. The gene calls are TRBV2 and TRBJ2-5; 10 nucleotides agree with TRBD2. From germline, CDR1 is SNHLY and CDR2 FYNNEI. The CDR3 runs to 13 residues. J gave up 3 bases and V 7 bases, and 2 bases lay outside the gene matches. The CDR3 DNA, read in part, is TGTGCCAGCACAAGCGGGGGGGAAGAGACC. Its translation is CASTSGGEET. The complete CDR3 sequence is CASTSGGEETQYF.

Notes on this clone: Coverage ceases 3 residues before the CDR3 finishes, and the germline J gene fills in the end. The chain joins TRBV20-1 to TRBJ2-3; 8 positions match TRBD2. Trimming removed 3 bases from V and 0 bases from J; junction bases left unmatched: 5. CDR1 is DFQATT, CDR2 SNEGSKA, per germline (reference sequence). The CDR3 runs 15 residues. The CDR3 bases that were read are TGCAGTGCTAGGGGTCCTAGCGGGAGCACAGATACG. It is translated as CSARGPSGSTDT. The entire CDR3 protein reads CSARGPSGSTDTQYF.

Worth noting for this clone: The CDR3 is cut off 3 residues early in the read; its end comes from the germline J gene. The V call is TRBV5-1, the J call TRBJ1-4; D is uncertain. The V and J ends lost 0 bases and 5 bases respectively, with 8 bases between them. The length of the CDR3 is 14 residues. CDR1 and CDR2 (germline): SGHRS, YFSETQ. The CDR3 reads CASSLEGQNEKLFF. The CDR3 DNA, read in part, is TGCGCCAGCAGCTTGGAGGGCCAGAATGAAAAA.

Regarding this clone: From the germline J gene comes the end of the CDR3, since the read stops 3 residues before it. The chain employs TRBV18 and TRBJ2-3, with D possibly matching TRBD1 (5 bases). The CDR3 sequence is 12 residues long. Germline CDR1 KGHSH, CDR2 LQKENI. The CDR3 bases that were read are TGTGCCAGCTCTCTCAGGGTAGAGACG. It encodes CASSLRVET. The full CDR3 reads CASSLRVETQYF.

A note on this clone: The read terminates 3 residues before the CDR3 end, so the remaining end is supplied by the germline J gene. This chain connects TRBV19 to TRBJ1-3; D gene uncertain. This CDR3 is built from 15 residues. Trimming left V 0 bases short and J 4 bases short, with 10 bases between. Per the germline V gene, CDR1 is LNHDA and CDR2 is SQIVND (reference sequence). The DNA read from the CDR3 is TGTGCCAGTAGTATAGATTATTCTTCCGGAAACACC. Protein sequence: CASSIDYSSGNT. From start to end, the CDR3 is CASSIDYSSGNTIYF.